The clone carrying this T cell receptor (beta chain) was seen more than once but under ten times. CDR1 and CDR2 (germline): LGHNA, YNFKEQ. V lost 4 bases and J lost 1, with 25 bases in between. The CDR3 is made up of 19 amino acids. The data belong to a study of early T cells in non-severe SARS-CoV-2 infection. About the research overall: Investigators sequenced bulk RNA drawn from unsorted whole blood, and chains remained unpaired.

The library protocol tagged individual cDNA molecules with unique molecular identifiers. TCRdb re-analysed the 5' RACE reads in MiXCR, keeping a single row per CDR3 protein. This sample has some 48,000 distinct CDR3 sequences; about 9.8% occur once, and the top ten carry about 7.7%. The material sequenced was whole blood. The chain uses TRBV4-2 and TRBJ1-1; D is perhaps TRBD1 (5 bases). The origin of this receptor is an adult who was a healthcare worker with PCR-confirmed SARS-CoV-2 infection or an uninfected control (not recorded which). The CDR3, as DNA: TGTGCCAGCAGCCCCAAGTTACGGGACGTTGCCCACTCGAACACTGAAGCTTTCTTT. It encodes CASSPKLRDVAHSNTEAFF.